This T cell receptor beta chain stems from a study of blood T cell repertoires in COVID-19. Overall study: Sources were T cells, B-cell-depleted T cells, or PBMCs; the material itself was cDNA or gDNA.

This CDR3 contains 17 residues. Germline CDR1 and CDR2: MGHRA and YSYEKL. V was cut by 3 bases and J by 4 bases, with 19 bases left in between. The assay was immunoSEQ multiplex PCR, and TCRdb's table has in-frame clones only and misses some. This sample has roughly 160,000 clones, with about 85% found just once. Sequenced sample: PBMCs or T cells enriched from blood (not recorded which). This receptor was taken from a woman aged 40 to 50 with acute COVID-19. The rearrangement joins TRBV4-1 to TRBJ2-1, with D tentatively TRBD1 (6 bases). DNA of the CDR3: TGCGCCAGCAGCCAGGATTTTCACGGGACACGGTACAATGAGCAGTTCTTC. This translates into CASSQDFHGTRYNEQFF.